This T cell receptor beta chain stems from a study of T-cell reconstitution after alpha-beta-depleted transplantation in children (dated by TCRdb to 2015 to 2016). In the study overall: Using TCR repertoire profiling, the study quantitatively followed how T-cell immune reconstitution unfolded in children after TCRalphabeta/CD19-depleted allogeneic hematopoietic cell transplantation. What the work shows at the level of the full study, not this receptor alone: The apparently early recovery of alphabetaT-cell counts about two months after transplant reportedly depended on only several hundred rapidly expanded clones that came from non-depleted graft cells. In some patients, the high TCRbeta diversity seen at day 60 was put down to recipient T cells and intrathymic progenitors that had survived conditioning. The frequencies of hyperexpanded clones fell over the following months, and after one year, T-cell counts and TCRbeta diversity were mostly attributed to newly produced T cells.

The method was PCR. Sequencing was carried out with an Illumina HiSeq 2500. Molecular barcoding was employed in the preparation of TCR libraries, with unique molecular identifiers being used to normalize TCRbeta repertoire quantification. The public sequencing data were trimmed at Q25 with fastp and processed into clonotypes with MiXCR by TCRdb, which kept only in-frame beta chains. Here each entry gathers all rows of one CDR3 protein and keeps the most common genes and DNA. The sample table shows a few hundred thousand distinct CDR3 sequences, and roughly two fifths are seen once. About 30% of the sample is held by the ten biggest clonotypes. The CDR3 covers 17 residues, taking in both the cysteine and the phenylalanine. Only the CDR3 region is kept as DNA, spanning 51 bases read in frame from base 1. A distance of 24 bases separates the germline ends of V and J, which lose 6 bases and 6 bases respectively. Sequences SGHTA (CDR1) and FQGNSA (CDR2) are obtained from the germline V gene.

The treatment or condition label on this specimen signifies: allogeneic hematopoietic cell transplantation with graft depleted of TCRalphabeta T cells and CD19 B cells. The children who served as transplant recipients had been given grafts of TCRalphabeta/CD19-depleted allogeneic hematopoietic cells. This clonotype has a count of ten or more. No antigen is known for it. No much larger clone exists at a distance of one base, and base qualities are not known. In this chain, TRBV7-2 is recombined with TRBJ2-1; 5 matching bases give a weak D call of TRBD2. The clonotype originates from a girl aged 2 to 9 with aplastic anemia, due to receive a stem cell transplant. The material was PBMCs, obtained before TCRalphabeta/CD19-depleted stem cell transplant. The CDR3 region: CASSRQPPGNFPNEQFF. At the DNA level, the sequence is TGTGCCAGCAGTCGACAACCCCCGGGAAATTTTCCCAATGAGCAGTTCTTC. The full variable domain, completed from the reference TRBV7-2 and TRBJ2-1 proteins outside the CDR3, reads GAGVSQSPSNKVTEKGKDVELRCDPISGHTALYWYRQSLGQGLEFLIYFQGNSAPDKSGLPSDRFSAERTGGSVSTLTIQRTQQEDSAVYLCASSRQPPGNFPNEQFFGPGTRLTVL.